Shown below are 10 T cell receptor beta chains from a single sample sequenced in a study of blood T cells in healthy people across ages. A second about 7 to 12 cycle PCR used barcoded and J-beta primers. TCRdb itself ran the 5' RACE reads through MiXCR, one entry per CDR3 protein. The sample consists of around 1.5 million distinct CDR3 sequences, approximately 60% of them appearing once. Sequencing input: blood. These receptors all stem from a man between 18 and 35 years old in good health.

This clonotype was recorded a few times. The chain links TRBV9 to TRBJ1-2, with D maybe TRBD1 (5 bases). Trimming removed 0 bases from V and 8 bases from J, with 14 bases in between. The CDR3 spans 14 residues. The V gene's germline CDR1 is SGDLS and CDR2 YYNGEE. The CDR3 is CASSVATGGSGYTF. The CDR3 region has the DNA TGTGCCAGCAGCGTAGCTACGGGGGGAAGCGGCTACACCTTC.

This chain joins TRBV4-1 and TRBJ1-5; D is unclear. Trimming shortened V by 0 bases and J by 0 bases, and 12 bases separated the two germline ends. The germline CDR1 and CDR2 sequences are MGHRA and YSYEKL. The CDR3 is made up of 17 amino acids. The CDR3 DNA is TGCGCCAGCAGCCAAGATTTTAGGGAGTATAGCAATCAGCCCCAGCATTTT. It specifies CASSQDFREYSNQPQHF.

The chain is built from TRBV7-2 and TRBJ2-7; D remains ambiguous. The CDR3 extends over 14 amino acids. The V end was cut by 5 bases, the J end by 0 bases, with 11 bases between. Germline CDR1 SGHTA, CDR2 FQGNSA. The CDR3 sequence is CASSPAISSYEQYF. The CDR3 DNA sequence: TGTGCCAGCAGCCCAGCTATTAGCTCCTACGAGCAGTACTTC.

This clonotype was observed a few times. CDR3 DNA sequence: TGTGCCAGCAGCCCCCGCGCCGGCACTCAAGAGACCCAGTACTTC. Protein sequence: CASSPRAGTQETQYF. The chain links TRBV28 to TRBJ2-5; D gene unclear. The germline V gene has CDR1 MDHEN and CDR2 SYDVKM. CDR3 length: 15 amino acids. The ends were cut back, 6 bases at V and 2 bases at J, with 16 bases in the middle.

This clonotype was counted a single time. The genes are TRBV7-6 and TRBJ2-7; D is unclear. CDR1 and CDR2 (germline): SGHVS, FNYEAQ. The CDR3 is made up of 15 amino acids. V lost 2 bases, J lost 2 bases, and 13 bases lay in between. The CDR3 bases are TGTGCCAGCAGCTTATCATCCAGGACCCCCTACGAGCAGTACTTC. Its translation is CASSLSSRTPYEQYF.

The chain uses TRBV10-3 and TRBJ2-5; 8 bases agree with TRBD1. V was pared by 6 bases and J by 2 bases, with 8 bases of the junction left unmatched. The CDR3 is 15 residues long. Looked up from germline, CDR1 is ENHRY and CDR2 is SYGVKD. For the CDR3, the DNA is TGTGCCATCAGAGGGGGCAGGGACAGGCAAGAGACCCAGTACTTC. Translating it yields CAIRGGRDRQETQYF.

J is TRBJ2-5 and V is TRBV5-6, with TRBD1 matching over 7 bases. From germline, CDR1 is SGHDT and CDR2 YYEEEE. The CDR3 length is 15 residues. V was clipped by 5 bases and J by 1 base; unmatched bases: 8. Here the CDR3 reads CASSQAGGSQETQYF. The CDR3, as DNA: TGTGCCAGCAGTCAGGCAGGGGGTAGCCAAGAGACCCAGTACTTC.

This chain connects TRBV12-3 or TRBV12-4 to TRBJ2-1, with 11 nucleotides matching TRBD1. Gene TRBJ2-7 matches the end of the DNA better, so the J call may be wrong. The CDR3 loop spans 16 amino acids. CDR3 residues: CASRVGDRGMTYEQYF. The DNA for the CDR3 is TGTGCCAGCAGGGTTGGGGACAGGGGGATGACGTACGAGCAGTACTTC.

The chain employs TRBV5-1 and TRBJ2-3, with D possibly being TRBD2 (6 bases). V gave up 0 bases and J gave up 2 bases, with 16 bases separating them. The germline gives CDR1 SGHRS, CDR2 YFSETQ. The CDR3 totals 17 residues. The CDR3 sequence is CASSLADKGRYTDTQYF. DNA for the CDR3: TGCGCCAGCAGCTTGGCCGATAAGGGGAGGTACACAGATACGCAGTATTTT.

The V gene is TRBV20-1, the J gene TRBJ2-5, with 8 nucleotides matching TRBD1. Germline CDR1 is DFQATT and CDR2 is SNEGSKA (reference sequence). The ends lost 3 bases at V and 4 bases at J; junction bases unmatched: 10. The CDR3 consists of 15 residues. Here the CDR3 DNA reads TGCAGTGCTAGCCCCGGCCAGGGGGCGCGAGAGACCCAGTACTTC. Its protein is CSASPGQGARETQYF.